This T cell receptor beta chain was retrieved from a study of glioma-infiltrating T cells after dendritic cell vaccination. Study summary: Patients had newly diagnosed or recurrent glioblastoma and received dendritic cell vaccines.

Overall study findings and caveats: Complete blood and tumor specimen sets were limited to few patients. Higher TCR clonality did not directly relate to longer survival.

The data were produced by immunoSEQ multiplex PCR, yet TCRdb's version contains in-frame clones alone and is incomplete. The table records approximately 110,000 clones, around 89% of them present only once. In regard to this clone: Its antigen remains unknown.

Described time point: after dendritic cell vaccination, including at tumor progression/relapse. The material sequenced was blood, taken after dendritic cell vaccination. The TCR was taken from a human donor with glioblastoma.

CDR3 bases: TGTGCCACCAGCCTTGCTCGGACGGGGTCCTACGAGCAGTACTTC. Protein: CATSLARTGSYEQYF. This rearrangement joins TRBV15 to TRBJ2-7, with D possibly matching TRBD2 (5 bases). This CDR3 contains 15 residues. CDR1 and CDR2 (germline): LNHNV, YYDKDF (reference sequence). Trimming left V 5 bases short and J 1 base short, with 15 bases between.